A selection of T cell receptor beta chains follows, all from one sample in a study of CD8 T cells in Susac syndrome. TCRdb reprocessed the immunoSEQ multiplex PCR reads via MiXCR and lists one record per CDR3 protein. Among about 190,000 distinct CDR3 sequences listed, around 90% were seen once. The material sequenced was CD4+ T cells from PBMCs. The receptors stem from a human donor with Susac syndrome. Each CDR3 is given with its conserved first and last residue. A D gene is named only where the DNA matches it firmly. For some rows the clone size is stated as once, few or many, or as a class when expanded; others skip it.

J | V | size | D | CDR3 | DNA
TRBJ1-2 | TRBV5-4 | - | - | CASSLVGGPIYGYTF | TGTGCCAGCAGCTTGGTCGGGGGGCCAATCTATGGCTACACCTTC
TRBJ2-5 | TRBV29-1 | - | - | CSVDLGSETQYF | TGCAGCGTTGATTTGGGGAGTGAGACCCAGTACTTC
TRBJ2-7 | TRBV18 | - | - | CASSSQTYEQYF | TGTGCCAGCTCATCTCAGACCTACGAGCAGTACTTC
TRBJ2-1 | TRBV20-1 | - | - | CSARGQRNEQFF | TGCAGTGCTAGAGGACAGCGGAATGAGCAGTTCTTC
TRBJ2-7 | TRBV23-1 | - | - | CASSRTRGKRDTYEQYF | TGCGCCAGCAGTCGAACACGAGGGAAACGAGACACCTACGAGCAGTACTTC
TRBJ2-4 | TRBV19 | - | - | CASSIAGDLAKNIQYF | TGTGCCAGTAGTATAGCGGGGGACCTAGCCAAAAACATTCAGTACTTC
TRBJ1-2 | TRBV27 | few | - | CASSFRLNYGYTF | TGTGCCAGCAGTTTTCGGCTTAACTATGGCTACACCTTC
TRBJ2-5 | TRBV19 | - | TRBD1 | CASSLRQGITQYF | TGTGCCAGTAGCCTCAGACAGGGGATCACCCAGTACTTC
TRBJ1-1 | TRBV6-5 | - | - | CASSYLRDTAAFF | TGTGCCAGCAGTTATCTCCGGGACACGGCGGCTTTCTTT
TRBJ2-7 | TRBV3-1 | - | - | CASSQVLTSEQYF | TGTGCCAGCAGCCAAGTCTTGACTAGCGAGCAGTACTTC
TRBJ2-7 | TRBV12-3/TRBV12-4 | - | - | CASSLERAAYEQYF | TGTGCCAGCAGTTTGGAGCGAGCCGCCTACGAGCAGTACTTC
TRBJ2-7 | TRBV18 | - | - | CASSPRQRGVEQYF | TGTGCCAGCTCACCACGACAGCGAGGAGTCGAGCAGTACTTC
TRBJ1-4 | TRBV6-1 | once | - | CASKGGEKLFF | TGTGCCAGCAAAGGAGGGGAAAAACTGTTTTTT
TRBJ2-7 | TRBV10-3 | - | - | CAISESTGYEQYF | TGTGCCATCAGTGAGTCAACAGGCTACGAGCAGTACTTC
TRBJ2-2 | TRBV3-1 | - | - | CASSQVTGDTGELFF | TGTGCCAGCAGCCAAGTTACGGGGGACACCGGGGAGCTGTTTTTT
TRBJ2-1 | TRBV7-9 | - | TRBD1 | CASSLAQGANEQFF | TGTGCCAGCAGCTTAGCCCAGGGGGCGAATGAGCAGTTCTTC
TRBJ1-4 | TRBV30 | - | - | CAWNQVRSEKLFF | TGTGCCTGGAATCAAGTACGTTCCGAAAAACTGTTTTTT
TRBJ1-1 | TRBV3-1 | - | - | CASSQVPGGNTEAFF | TGTGCCAGCAGCCAAGTCCCGGGTGGCAACACTGAAGCTTTCTTT
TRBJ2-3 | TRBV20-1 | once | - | CSASRANTDTQYF | TGCAGTGCTAGCCGCGCCAACACAGATACGCAGTATTTT
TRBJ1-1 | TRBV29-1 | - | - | CSVGSSMNTEAFF | TGCAGCGTTGGTTCCTCTATGAACACTGAAGCTTTCTTT
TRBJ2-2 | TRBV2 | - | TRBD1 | CASTDRGRWTGELFF | TGTGCCAGCACTGACAGGGGGCGGTGGACCGGGGAGCTGTTTTTT
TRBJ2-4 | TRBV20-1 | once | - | CSAGGGGLAKNIQYF | TGCAGTGCTGGGGGTGGGGGACTAGCCAAAAACATTCAGTACTTC
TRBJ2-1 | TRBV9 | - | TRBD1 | CASSEDRGGGNEQFF | TGTGCCAGCAGCGAGGACAGGGGAGGGGGCAATGAGCAGTTCTTC
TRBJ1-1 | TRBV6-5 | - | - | CASRRGTIFTEAFF | TGTGCCAGCAGACGCGGGACGATTTTCACTGAAGCTTTCTTT
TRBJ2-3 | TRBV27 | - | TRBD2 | CASSLLAGGPVDTQYF | TGTGCCAGCAGTTTGCTAGCGGGAGGGCCTGTAGATACGCAGTATTTT
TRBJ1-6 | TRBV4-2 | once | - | CASSQDSQGYNSPLHF | TGTGCCAGCAGCCAAGATTCGCAGGGCTATAATTCACCCCTCCACTTT
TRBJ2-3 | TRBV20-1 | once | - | CSAIVGVALDTQYF | TGCAGTGCTATAGTCGGAGTAGCGTTAGATACGCAGTATTTT
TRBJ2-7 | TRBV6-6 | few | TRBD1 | CASSYTGTGGLEQYF | TGTGCCAGCAGTTACACCGGGACAGGGGGCCTCGAGCAGTACTTC
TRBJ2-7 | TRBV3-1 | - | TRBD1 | CASSQGGQGLPYEQYF | TGTGCCAGCAGCCAAGGGGGACAGGGCCTACCCTACGAGCAGTACTTC
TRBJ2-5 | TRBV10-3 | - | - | CAISESRGETQYF | TGTGCCATCAGTGAGTCCCGGGGGGAGACCCAGTACTTC
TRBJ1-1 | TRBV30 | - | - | CAWSKIEGAFF | TGTGCCTGGAGTAAAATAGAAGGGGCTTTCTTT
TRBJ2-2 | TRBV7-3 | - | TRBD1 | CASSPDRGNRELFF | TGTGCCAGCAGCCCGGACAGGGGAAACCGGGAGCTGTTTTTT
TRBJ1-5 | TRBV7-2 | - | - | CASSLRHSGLPQPQHF | TGTGCCAGCAGCCTCCGACACTCGGGTCTCCCTCAGCCCCAGCATTTT
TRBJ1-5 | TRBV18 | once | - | CASSPPGAGGDTQHF | TGTGCCAGCTCACCCCCAGGAGCGGGGGGAGATACGCAGCATTTT
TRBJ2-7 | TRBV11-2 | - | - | CASSLGGSAYEQYF | TGTGCCAGCAGCTTAGGCGGGTCCGCTTACGAGCAGTACTTC
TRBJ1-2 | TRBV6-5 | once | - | CASSTYREGYTF | TGTGCCAGCAGTACCTACAGGGAGGGCTACACCTTC
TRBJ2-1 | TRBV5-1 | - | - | CASRGVGVLHNEQFF | TGCGCCAGCAGAGGGGTGGGAGTGTTGCACAATGAGCAGTTCTTC
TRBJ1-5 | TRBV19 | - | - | CASSIVRAGGGQPQHF | TGTGCCAGTAGTATAGTACGGGCGGGGGGCGGTCAGCCCCAGCATTTT
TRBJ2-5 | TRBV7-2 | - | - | CASSLDETQYF | TGTGCCAGCAGCTTAGATGAGACCCAGTACTTC
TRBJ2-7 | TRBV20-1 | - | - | CSTSQGVDEQYF | TGCAGTACTAGCCAGGGAGTTGACGAGCAGTACTTC
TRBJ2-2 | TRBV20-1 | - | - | CSARAVSNTLTGELFF | TGCAGTGCTAGAGCCGTTAGCAACACCTTAACCGGGGAGCTGTTTTTT
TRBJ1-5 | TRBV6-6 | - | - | CASSLGARSNQPQHF | TGTGCCAGCAGTTTGGGGGCTCGCAGCAATCAGCCCCAGCATTTT
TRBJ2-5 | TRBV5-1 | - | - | CASSPQAPQETQYF | TGCGCCAGCAGCCCGCAAGCCCCTCAAGAGACCCAGTACTTC
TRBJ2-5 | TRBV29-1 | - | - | CSVRVETQYF | TGCAGCGTGAGGGTCGAGACCCAGTACTTC
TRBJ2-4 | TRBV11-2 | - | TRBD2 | CASSSFSGGAVTKNIQYF | TGTGCCAGCAGCTCCTTTAGCGGGGGGGCGGTAACCAAAAACATTCAGTACTTC
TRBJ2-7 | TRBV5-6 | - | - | CASSTGRYEQYF | TGTGCCAGCAGCACGGGGCGCTACGAGCAGTACTTC
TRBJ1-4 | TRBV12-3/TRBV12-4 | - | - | CASRQQGGFEKLFF | TGTGCCAGCAGACAACAGGGCGGGTTTGAAAAACTGTTTTTT
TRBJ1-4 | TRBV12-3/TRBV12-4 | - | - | CASTTATGKFREKLFF | TGTGCCAGCACCACTGCCACAGGGAAGTTTAGGGAAAAACTGTTTTTT
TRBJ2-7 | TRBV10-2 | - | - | CASSGGQTTYEQYF | TGCGCCAGCAGTGGAGGACAGACGACCTACGAGCAGTACTTC
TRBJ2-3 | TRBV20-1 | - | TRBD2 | CSASGREGGTDTQYF | TGCAGTGCTAGTGGTCGGGAGGGGGGCACAGATACGCAGTATTTT
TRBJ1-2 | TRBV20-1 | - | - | CSARINDGDGYTF | TGCAGCGCTAGAATAAATGATGGCGATGGCTACACCTTC
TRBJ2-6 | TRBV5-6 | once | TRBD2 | CASSPGLAGGPGANVLTF | TGTGCCAGCAGCCCCGGACTAGCGGGGGGGCCTGGGGCCAACGTCCTGACTTTC
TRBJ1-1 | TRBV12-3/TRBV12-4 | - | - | CASSVTGRRNTEAFF | TGTGCCAGCAGTGTCACAGGGAGACGGAACACTGAAGCTTTCTTT
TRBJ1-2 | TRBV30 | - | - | CAWMQRRPYGYTF | TGTGCCTGGATGCAGCGCAGACCCTATGGCTACACCTTC
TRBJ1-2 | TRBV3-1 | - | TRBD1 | CASSQEGQGDGGYTF | TGTGCCAGCAGCCAAGAGGGACAGGGAGATGGTGGCTACACCTTC
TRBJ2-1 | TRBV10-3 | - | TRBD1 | CAISGTDRALTFF | TGTGCCATCAGTGGAACGGACAGGGCTCTAACCTTCTTC